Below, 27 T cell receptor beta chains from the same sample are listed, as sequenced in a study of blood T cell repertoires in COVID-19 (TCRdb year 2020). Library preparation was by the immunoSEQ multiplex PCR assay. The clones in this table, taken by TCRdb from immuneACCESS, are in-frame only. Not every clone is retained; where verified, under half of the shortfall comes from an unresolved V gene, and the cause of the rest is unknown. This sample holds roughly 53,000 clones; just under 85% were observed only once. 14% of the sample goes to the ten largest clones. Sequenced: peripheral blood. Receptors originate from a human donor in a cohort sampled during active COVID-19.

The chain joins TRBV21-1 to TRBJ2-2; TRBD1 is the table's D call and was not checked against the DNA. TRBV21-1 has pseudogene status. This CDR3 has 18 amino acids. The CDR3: CASSKVGPRTGRTGELFF. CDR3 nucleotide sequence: TGTGCCAGCAGCAAAGTCGGCCCGAGGACAGGGAGGACCGGGGAGCTGTTTTTT.

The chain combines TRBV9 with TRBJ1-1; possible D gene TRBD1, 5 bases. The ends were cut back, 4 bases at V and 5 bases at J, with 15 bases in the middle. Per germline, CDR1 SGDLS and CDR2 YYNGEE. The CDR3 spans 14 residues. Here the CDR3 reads CASSPRGVGTEAFF. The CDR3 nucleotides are TGTGCCAGCAGCCCGCGGGGGGTAGGGACTGAAGCTTTCTTT.

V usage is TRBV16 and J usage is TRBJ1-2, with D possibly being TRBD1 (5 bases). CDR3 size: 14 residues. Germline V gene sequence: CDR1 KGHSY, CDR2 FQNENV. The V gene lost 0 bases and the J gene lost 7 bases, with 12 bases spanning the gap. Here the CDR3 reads CASSQSQGTGGYTF. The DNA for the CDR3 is TGTGCCAGCAGCCAATCGCAGGGAACTGGTGGCTACACCTTC. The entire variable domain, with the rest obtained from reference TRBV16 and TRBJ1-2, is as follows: GEEVAQTPKHLVRGEGQKAKLYCAPIKGHSYVFWYQQVLKNEFKFLISFQNENVFDETGMPKERFSAKCLPNSPCSLEIQATKLEDSAVYFCASSQSQGTGGYTFGSGTRLTVV.

The CDR3 sequence is CATRADRVQGDSPLHF. CDR3 sequence (DNA): TGTGCCACCAGGGCGGACAGGGTTCAGGGAGATTCACCCCTCCACTTT. V usage is TRBV15 and J usage is TRBJ1-6; TRBD1 aligns across 8 bases. With V trimmed by 6 bases and J by 8 bases, 12 bases remained unmatched. CDR3 length: 16 residues. Germline values: CDR1 LNHNV, CDR2 YYDKDF (reference sequence). Full variable domain (outside the CDR3, taken from reference TRBV15 and TRBJ1-6): DAMVIQNPRYQVTQFGKPVTLSCSQTLNHNVMYWYQQKSSQAPKLLFHYYDKDFNNEADTPDNFQSRRPNTSFCFLDIRSPGLGDTAMYLCATRADRVQGDSPLHFGNGTRLTVT.

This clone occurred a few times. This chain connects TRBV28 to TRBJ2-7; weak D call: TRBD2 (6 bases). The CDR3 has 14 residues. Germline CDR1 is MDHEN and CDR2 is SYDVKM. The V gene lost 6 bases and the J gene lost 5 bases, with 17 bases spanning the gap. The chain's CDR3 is CASSLEDYSNEQYF. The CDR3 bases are TGTGCCAGCAGCCTAGAGGACTATTCAAACGAGCAGTACTTC.

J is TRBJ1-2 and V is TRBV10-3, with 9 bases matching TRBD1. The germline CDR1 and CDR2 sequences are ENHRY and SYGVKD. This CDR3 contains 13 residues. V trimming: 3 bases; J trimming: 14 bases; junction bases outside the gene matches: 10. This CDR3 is CAISDKDRGKATF. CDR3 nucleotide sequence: TGTGCCATCAGTGATAAAGACAGGGGGAAGGCGACCTTC.

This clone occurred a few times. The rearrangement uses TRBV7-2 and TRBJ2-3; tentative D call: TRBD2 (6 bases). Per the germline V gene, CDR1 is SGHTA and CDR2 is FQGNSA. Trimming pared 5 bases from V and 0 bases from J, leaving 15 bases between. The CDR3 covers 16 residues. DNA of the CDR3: TGTGCCAGCAGCCAGATAGGCGGGGCCAGCACAGATACGCAGTATTTT. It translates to CASSQIGGASTDTQYF.

CDR3: CAWSAQERGNQPQHF. In nucleotides, the CDR3 is TGTGCCTGGAGTGCGCAGGAGAGGGGCAATCAGCCCCAGCATTTT. This rearrangement joins TRBV30 to TRBJ1-5; D call uncertain. V was clipped by 1 base and J by 2 bases, with 12 bases between them. The CDR3 consists of 15 residues. Germline V lookup: CDR1 GTSNPN, CDR2 SVGIG (reference sequence).

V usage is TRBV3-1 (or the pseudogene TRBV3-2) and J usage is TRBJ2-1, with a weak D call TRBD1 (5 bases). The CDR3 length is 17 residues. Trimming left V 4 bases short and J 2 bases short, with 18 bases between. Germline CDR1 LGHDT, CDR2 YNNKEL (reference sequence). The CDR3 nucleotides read TGTGCCAGCAGCCCTTCCTCAGGGTGGGTAACCTACAATGAGCAGTTCTTC. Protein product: CASSPSSGWVTYNEQFF.

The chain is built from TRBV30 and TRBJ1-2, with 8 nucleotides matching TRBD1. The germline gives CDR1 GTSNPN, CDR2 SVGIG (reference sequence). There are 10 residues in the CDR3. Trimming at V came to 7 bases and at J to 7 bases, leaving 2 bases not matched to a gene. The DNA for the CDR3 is TGTGCCTTGACAGGGGCTGGCTACACCTTC. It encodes CALTGAGYTF.

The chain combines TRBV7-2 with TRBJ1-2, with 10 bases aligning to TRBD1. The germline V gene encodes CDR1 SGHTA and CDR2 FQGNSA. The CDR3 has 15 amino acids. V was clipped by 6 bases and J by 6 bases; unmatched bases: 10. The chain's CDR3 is CASSLTSGQGNGYTF. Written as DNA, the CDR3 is TGTGCCAGCAGTCTAACATCGGGACAGGGGAATGGCTACACCTTC.

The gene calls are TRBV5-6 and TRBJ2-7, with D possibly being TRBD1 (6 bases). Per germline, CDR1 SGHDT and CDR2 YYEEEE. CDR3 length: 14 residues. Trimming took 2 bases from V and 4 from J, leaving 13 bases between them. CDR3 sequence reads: CASSFGQIPYEQYF. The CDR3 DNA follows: TGTGCCAGCAGCTTCGGACAGATCCCTTACGAGCAGTACTTC.

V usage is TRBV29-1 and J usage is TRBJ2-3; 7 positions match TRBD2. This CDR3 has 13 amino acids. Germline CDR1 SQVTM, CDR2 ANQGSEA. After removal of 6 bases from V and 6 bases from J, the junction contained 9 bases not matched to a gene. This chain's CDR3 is CSVGGDSGDTQYF. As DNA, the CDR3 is TGCAGCGTGGGGGGGGACTCTGGTGATACGCAGTATTTT.

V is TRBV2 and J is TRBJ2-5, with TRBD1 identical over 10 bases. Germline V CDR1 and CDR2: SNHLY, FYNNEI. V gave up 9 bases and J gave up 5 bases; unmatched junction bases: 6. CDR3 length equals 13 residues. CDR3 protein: CASTETGGETQYF. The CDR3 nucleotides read TGTGCCAGTACTGAGACAGGGGGCGAGACCCAGTACTTC. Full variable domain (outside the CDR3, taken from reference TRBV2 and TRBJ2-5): EPEVTQTPSHQVTQMGQEVILRCVPISNHLYFYWYRQILGQKVEFLVSFYNNEISEKSEIFDDQFSVERPDGSNFTLKIRSTKLEDSAMYFCASTETGGETQYFGPGTRLLVL.

The CDR3 sequence is CASSKGSSGTSGRAYQETQYF. CDR3 nucleotide sequence: TGTGCCAGCAGCAAAGGATCCTCCGGGACTAGCGGGAGGGCCTATCAAGAGACCCAGTACTTC. V gene TRBV21-1 combines with J gene TRBJ2-5; TRBD2, the table's D call, lacks a check against the DNA. TRBV21-1 is a pseudogene. The CDR3 spans 21 residues.

CDR3 loop: CASSDRGGKETQYF. As DNA, the CDR3 is TGTGCCAGCAGTGACCGGGGTGGGAAAGAGACCCAGTACTTC. The rearrangement links TRBV2 to TRBJ2-5; the D gene is possibly TRBD2 (5 bases). The germline gives CDR1 SNHLY, CDR2 FYNNEI. V lost 3 bases and J 3 bases, leaving 11 bases between the germline ends. This CDR3 is 14 amino acids long.

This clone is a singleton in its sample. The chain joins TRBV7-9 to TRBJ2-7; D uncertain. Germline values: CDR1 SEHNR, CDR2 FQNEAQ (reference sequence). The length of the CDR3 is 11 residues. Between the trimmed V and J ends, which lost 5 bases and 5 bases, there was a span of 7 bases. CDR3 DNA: TGTGCCAGCAGCCCCACAGACGAGCAGTACTTC. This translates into CASSPTDEQYF.

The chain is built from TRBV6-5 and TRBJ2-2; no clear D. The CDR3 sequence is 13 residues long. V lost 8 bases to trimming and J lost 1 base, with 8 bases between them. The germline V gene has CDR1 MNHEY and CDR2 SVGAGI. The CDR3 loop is CASHKRNTGELFF. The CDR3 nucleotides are TGTGCCAGCCACAAAAGGAACACCGGGGAGCTGTTTTTT.

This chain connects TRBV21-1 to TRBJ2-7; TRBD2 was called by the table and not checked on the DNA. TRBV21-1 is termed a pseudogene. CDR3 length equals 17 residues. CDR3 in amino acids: CASSPPSRGGCSYEQYF. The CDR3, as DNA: TGTGCCAGCAGCCCCCCGTCGAGGGGGGGCTGCTCCTACGAGCAGTACTTC.

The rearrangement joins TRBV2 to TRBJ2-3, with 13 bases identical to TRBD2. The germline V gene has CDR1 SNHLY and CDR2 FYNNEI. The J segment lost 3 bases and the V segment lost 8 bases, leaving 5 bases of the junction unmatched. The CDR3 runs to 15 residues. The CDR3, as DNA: TGTGCCAGCCTAGGACTAGCGGGGGTGACAGATACGCAGTATTTT. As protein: CASLGLAGVTDTQYF.

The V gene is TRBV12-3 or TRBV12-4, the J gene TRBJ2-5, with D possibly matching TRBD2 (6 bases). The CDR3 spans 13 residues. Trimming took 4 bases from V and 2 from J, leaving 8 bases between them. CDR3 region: CASSSGLQETQYF. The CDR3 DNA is TGTGCCAGCAGTTCGGGACTTCAAGAGACCCAGTACTTC.

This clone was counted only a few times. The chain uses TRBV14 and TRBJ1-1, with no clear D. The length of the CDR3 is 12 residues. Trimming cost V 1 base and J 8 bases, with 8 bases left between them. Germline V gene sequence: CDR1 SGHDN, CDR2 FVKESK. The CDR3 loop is CASSQVRREAFF. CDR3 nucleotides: TGTGCCAGCAGCCAAGTGCGAAGAGAAGCTTTCTTT.

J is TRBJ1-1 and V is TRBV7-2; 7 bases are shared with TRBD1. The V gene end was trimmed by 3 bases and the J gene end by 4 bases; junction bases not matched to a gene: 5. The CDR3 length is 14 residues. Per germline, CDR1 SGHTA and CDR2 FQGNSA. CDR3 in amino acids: CASSFTQGGTEAFF. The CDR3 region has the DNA TGTGCCAGCAGCTTTACGCAGGGGGGCACTGAAGCTTTCTTT.

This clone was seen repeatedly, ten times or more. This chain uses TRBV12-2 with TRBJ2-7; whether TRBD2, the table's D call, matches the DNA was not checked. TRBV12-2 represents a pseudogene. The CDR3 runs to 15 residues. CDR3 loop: CASRRQSTKPYEQYF. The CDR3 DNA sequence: TGTGCAAGTCGCCGACAATCGACTAAACCGTACGAGCAGTACTTC.

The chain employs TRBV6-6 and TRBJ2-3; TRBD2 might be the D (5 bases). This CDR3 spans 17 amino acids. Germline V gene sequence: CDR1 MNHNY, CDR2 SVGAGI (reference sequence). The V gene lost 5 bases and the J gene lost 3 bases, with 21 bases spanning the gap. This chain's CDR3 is CASSPDGSSPGTDTQYF. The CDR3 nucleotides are TGTGCCAGCAGTCCCGATGGTAGCTCCCCGGGGACAGATACGCAGTATTTT.

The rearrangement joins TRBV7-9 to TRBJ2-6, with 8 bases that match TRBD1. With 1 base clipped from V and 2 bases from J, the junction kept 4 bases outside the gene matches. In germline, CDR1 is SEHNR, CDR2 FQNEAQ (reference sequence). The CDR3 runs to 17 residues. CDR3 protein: CASSLGTGMTGANVLTF. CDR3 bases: TGTGCCAGCAGCTTAGGGACAGGGATGACTGGGGCCAACGTCCTGACTTTC.

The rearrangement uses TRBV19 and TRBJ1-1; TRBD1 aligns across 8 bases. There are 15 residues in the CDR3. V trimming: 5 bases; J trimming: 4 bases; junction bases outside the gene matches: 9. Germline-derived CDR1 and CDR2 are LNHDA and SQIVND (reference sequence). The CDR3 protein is CASSFVQGAITEAFF. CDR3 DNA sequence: TGTGCCAGTAGTTTTGTCCAGGGGGCGATCACTGAAGCTTTCTTT.